These 27 T cell receptor beta chains came from one sample sequenced in a study of T cells in Graves' hyperthyroidism and ophthalmopathy. RNA transcripts yielded amplified TCR beta CDR3 regions. Researchers ran a first-round RT-PCR on the TCR CDR3 using the HTBI primer set. TCRdb processed the multiplex PCR reads anew with MiXCR; each CDR3 protein has one entry. The sample records a few hundred thousand distinct CDR3 sequences, approximately 20% being singletons. Sequencing was done on a sample of blood. These receptor sequences come from a man between 25 and 39 years old with Graves' ophthalmopathy.

V is TRBV28 and J is TRBJ1-2; 9 bases are shared with TRBD1. V shed 6 bases, J shed 3 bases, and the junction held 8 bases outside the gene matches. This CDR3 has 15 residues. The germline CDR1 and CDR2 sequences are MDHEN and SYDVKM. The CDR3 region is CASRAGTGLDYGYTF. The CDR3, as DNA: TGTGCCAGCAGGGCCGGGACAGGGTTGGACTATGGCTACACCTTC.

The chain joins TRBV12-3 or TRBV12-4 to TRBJ2-7; D gene uncertain. The CDR3 extends over 12 amino acids. V was cut by 1 base and J by 6 bases, with 7 bases left in between. For the CDR3, the DNA is TGTGCCAGCAGTTTAGGTTCGTTCGAGCAGTACTTC. This codes for CASSLGSFEQYF.

The chain is built from TRBV20-1 and TRBJ2-7; D gene unclear. This CDR3 has 13 amino acids. V lost 6 bases and J lost 3, with 15 bases in between. Germline V lookup: CDR1 DFQATT, CDR2 SNEGSKA (reference sequence). CDR3 loop: CSASLATGYEQYF. CDR3 sequence (DNA): TGCAGTGCCAGTTTGGCTACGGGCTACGAGCAGTACTTC.

This clonotype was found a few times. V usage is TRBV10-3 and J usage is TRBJ1-1; TRBD1 agrees at 8 bases. The germline CDR1 and CDR2 sequences are ENHRY and SYGVKD. Trimming at V came to 2 bases and at J to 1 base, leaving 9 bases not matched to a gene. The CDR3 is made up of 17 amino acids. CDR3 protein: CAISEPDRARRNTEAFF. CDR3 nucleotide sequence: TGTGCCATCAGTGAGCCGGACAGGGCCAGGAGGAACACTGAAGCTTTCTTT.

This clonotype was observed at least ten times. J is TRBJ2-3 and V is TRBV5-1; D call uncertain. The CDR3 extends over 12 amino acids. In germline, CDR1 is SGHRS, CDR2 YFSETQ. V was cut by 4 bases and J by 6 bases, with 9 bases left in between. CDR3 sequence: CASSTQYDTQYF. As DNA, the CDR3 is TGCGCCAGCAGCACCCAGTACGATACGCAGTATTTT.

This chain connects TRBV28 to TRBJ1-1; 7 positions agree with TRBD1. V dropped 3 bases and J dropped 4; count of bases not matched to a gene: 8. CDR3 length: 15 residues. CDR1 MDHEN and CDR2 SYDVKM come from the germline V gene. The CDR3 DNA is TGTGCCAGCAGTTTTGTGGGACAGCCTATCACTGAAGCTTTCTTT. Encoded protein: CASSFVGQPITEAFF.

This clonotype was detected a few times. The chain is built from TRBV7-2 and TRBJ2-5, with 8 bases fitting TRBD2. The V segment lost 8 bases and the J segment 9 bases; nucleotides outside the gene matches: 17. Looked up from germline, CDR1 is SGHTA and CDR2 is FQGNSA. The CDR3 covers 15 residues. This CDR3 reads CASCLGTRTRVAQYF. The CDR3 region has the DNA TGTGCCAGCTGTCTGGGGACTAGGACAAGGGTGGCCCAGTACTTC.

At least ten counts were recorded for this clonotype. The chain links TRBV6-1 to TRBJ2-1; 7 bases are shared with TRBD2. Germline V gives CDR1 MNHNS, CDR2 SASEGT. Trimming took 5 bases from V and 0 from J; bases not matched to a gene: 7. The CDR3 runs 16 residues. CDR3 sequence: CASSYVSGSSYNEQFF. In DNA, the CDR3 is TGTGCCAGCAGTTACGTTAGCGGGTCCTCCTACAATGAGCAGTTCTTC.

This clonotype was found a few times. The chain carries TRBV5-1 and TRBJ2-7; the match to TRBD2 covers 14 bases. The CDR3 extends over 16 amino acids. Germline CDR1 is SGHRS and CDR2 is YFSETQ. The V segment lost 4 bases and the J segment 5 bases; nucleotides outside the gene matches: 8. The DNA for the CDR3 is TGCGCCAGCAGCCAAGGGACTAGCGGGAGCGTCGACGAGCAGTACTTC. Translation gives CASSQGTSGSVDEQYF.

V and J are TRBV4-2 and TRBJ2-1; 8 positions agree with TRBD1. CDR1 and CDR2 (germline): LGHNA, YNFKEQ. The trim removed 3 bases at V and 6 bases at J, leaving 4 bases unmatched. CDR3 length: 14 amino acids. CDR3 in amino acids: CASSQSGQANEQFF. The DNA for the CDR3 is TGTGCCAGCAGCCAGTCGGGACAGGCCAATGAGCAGTTCTTC.

V is TRBV4-1 and J is TRBJ1-2; D uncertain. Germline V gives CDR1 MGHRA, CDR2 YSYEKL. This CDR3 comprises 13 residues. V lost 1 base and J 4 bases, leaving 7 bases between the germline ends. In nucleotides, the CDR3 is TGCGCCAGCAGCCAAGTTGCGCTCTATGGCTACACCTTC. Protein: CASSQVALYGYTF.

This clonotype was picked up a small number of times. This CDR3 is CASSVGSGHYNEQFF. DNA for the CDR3: TGTGCCAGCAGCGTAGGTAGCGGACACTACAATGAGCAGTTCTTC. The V call is TRBV9, the J call TRBJ2-1; the D gene is possibly TRBD2 (6 bases). Germline V CDR1 and CDR2: SGDLS, YYNGEE. V dropped 0 bases and J dropped 3 bases, with 10 bases sitting between them. The CDR3 is made up of 15 amino acids.

This clonotype was seen many times. The CDR3 here is CASSSDGGGVYEQYF. The CDR3 DNA follows: TGTGCCAGCAGTTCCGACGGGGGGGGAGTGTACGAGCAGTACTTC. The genes are TRBV12-3 or TRBV12-4 and TRBJ2-7, with TRBD2 identical over 8 bases. There are 15 residues in the CDR3. The J segment lost 4 bases and the V segment lost 4 bases, leaving 9 bases of the junction unmatched.

This sequence joins TRBV20-1 and TRBJ2-5, with 9 bases that match TRBD1. Germline values: CDR1 DFQATT, CDR2 SNEGSKA (reference sequence). The CDR3 has 15 amino acids. The V and J ends lost 3 bases and 2 bases, in that order; junction bases with no gene match: 7. The CDR3 DNA follows: TGCAGTGCTAGTCGGACAGGGGTGGGGCAAGAGACCCAGTACTTC. Translation gives CSASRTGVGQETQYF.

The chain carries TRBV14 and TRBJ2-3; weak D call: TRBD1 (6 bases). Germline CDR1 is SGHDN and CDR2 is FVKESK. The CDR3 has 16 residues. The ends were cut back, 5 bases at V and 0 bases at J, with 15 bases in the middle. CDR3 nucleotide sequence: TGTGCCAGCAGCTCCCGGACAGAAACTAGCACAGATACGCAGTATTTT. It yields the protein CASSSRTETSTDTQYF.

V gene TRBV20-1 combines with J gene TRBJ1-5; the D gene is possibly TRBD1 (6 bases). Between the trimmed V and J ends, which lost 7 bases and 4 bases, there was a span of 20 bases. The germline V gene has CDR1 DFQATT and CDR2 SNEGSKA (reference sequence). The CDR3 consists of 15 residues. The CDR3 DNA follows: TGCAGTGTCCCAGGGGCCCGGGGTCCAAATCAGCCCCAGCATTTT. Translation gives CSVPGARGPNQPQHF.

Concerning this clonotype: Since a much larger clone is just one base distant, this may be a read error. V gene TRBV9 combines with J gene TRBJ2-5; perhaps TRBD1 as D (5 bases). The CDR3 is 14 residues long. The germline CDR1 and CDR2 sequences are SGDLS and YYNGEE. The CDR3 coding sequence is TGTGCCAGCAGTGAAGCCGACAGCCAAGAGGCCCAGTACTTC. Residues: CASSEADSQEAQYF.

The table lists this clonotype with many counts. The V and J genes are TRBV2 and TRBJ1-1, with D unresolved. The CDR3 runs to 10 residues. From germline, CDR1 is SNHLY and CDR2 FYNNEI. Trimming stripped 7 bases from V and 7 bases from J, with 7 bases between. The CDR3 loop reads CASNGREAFF. The CDR3 nucleotides read TGTGCCAGCAACGGACGTGAAGCTTTCTTT.

The chain couples TRBV9 to TRBJ2-2; D perhaps matches TRBD2 (6 bases). The CDR3 runs 14 residues. Per the germline V gene, CDR1 is SGDLS and CDR2 is YYNGEE. V was shortened by 0 bases and J by 7 bases, with 10 bases between the two germline ends. In nucleotides, the CDR3 is TGTGCCAGCAGCGTAGAAGAGGGAGGCGGGGAGCTGTTTTTT. Protein sequence: CASSVEEGGGELFF.

This clonotype was counted many times. The J gene is TRBJ1-1, the V gene TRBV11-2; D not certain. Germline V gives CDR1 SGHAT, CDR2 FQNNGV. With 1 base removed from V and 7 bases from J, the gap between germline ends came to 7 bases. The CDR3 length is 12 residues. In DNA form, the CDR3 reads TGTGCCAGCAGCTTAGTCGGGCTTGAAGCTTTCTTT. This codes for CASSLVGLEAFF.

This clonotype was observed a few times. The chain links TRBV4-1 to TRBJ1-3; unclear D gene. The CDR3 loop spans 16 amino acids. V dropped 6 bases and J dropped 0 bases, with 15 bases sitting between them. CDR1 and CDR2 from the germline V gene are MGHRA and YSYEKL. The CDR3 DNA is TGCGCCAGCAGTTACAAAAACCCAAGCTCTGGAAACACCATATATTTT. Amino acids: CASSYKNPSSGNTIYF.

In its sample, this clonotype was seen a few times. The chain employs TRBV28 and TRBJ2-7; possible D gene TRBD2, 5 bases. Trimming pared 4 bases from V and 3 bases from J, leaving 16 bases between. CDR1 MDHEN and CDR2 SYDVKM come from the germline V gene. CDR3 length: 15 residues. The CDR3 region is CASSSSDLAYYEQYF. CDR3 bases: TGTGCCAGCAGTTCATCGGATCTAGCCTACTACGAGCAGTACTTC.

As regards this clonotype: Relative to the germline gene, one junction end is altered; a read error may explain this. The rearrangement joins TRBV6-1 to TRBJ2-1, with TRBD2 matching 15 bases. CDR1 is MNHNS and CDR2 is SASEGT in the germline V gene. The CDR3 spans 15 residues. This CDR3 reads CASSTGTSGRNEQLF. The CDR3 DNA is TGTGCCAGCAGCACTGGGACTAGCGGGAGGAATGAGCAGCTCTTC.

This clonotype was observed many times. This sequence joins TRBV18 and TRBJ1-5, with D possibly TRBD1 on 6 matching bases. CDR1 and CDR2 (germline): KGHSH, LQKENI. The V end lost 5 bases, the J end lost 3 bases, and 8 bases lay between the germline ends. The CDR3 covers 13 residues. CDR3 nucleotides: TGTGCCAGCTCAGCAGGGGACAATCAGCCCCAGCATTTT. Its protein is CASSAGDNQPQHF.

This clonotype was found many times. The V gene is TRBV2, the J gene TRBJ2-1, with 13 positions matching TRBD2. The CDR3 contains 15 residues. V gave up 6 bases and J gave up 3 bases; unmatched junction bases: 2. Germline CDR1 and CDR2: SNHLY and FYNNEI. The CDR3 protein is CASSTSGRGYNEQFF. CDR3 sequence (DNA): TGTGCCAGCAGCACTAGCGGGAGGGGCTACAATGAGCAGTTCTTC.

This clonotype was picked up many times. The gene calls are TRBV18 and TRBJ2-1; D is ambiguous. From germline, CDR1 is KGHSH and CDR2 LQKENI. Trimming cost V 6 bases and J 8 bases, with 8 bases left between them. The CDR3 extends over 11 amino acids. The CDR3 coding sequence is TGTGCCAGCTCCCCCAACGATGAGCAGTTCTTC. It encodes CASSPNDEQFF.

This clonotype was detected only once. The chain carries TRBV5-1 and TRBJ1-1; a possible D gene is TRBD1 (6 bases). The ends were cut back, 1 base at V and 0 bases at J, with 10 bases in the middle. The CDR3 contains 15 residues. The germline CDR1 and CDR2 sequences are SGHRS and YFSETQ. CDR3 DNA sequence: TGCGCCAGCAGCTTGCTGGGGGCTATGAACACTGAAGCTTTCTTT. Translating gives CASSLLGAMNTEAFF.